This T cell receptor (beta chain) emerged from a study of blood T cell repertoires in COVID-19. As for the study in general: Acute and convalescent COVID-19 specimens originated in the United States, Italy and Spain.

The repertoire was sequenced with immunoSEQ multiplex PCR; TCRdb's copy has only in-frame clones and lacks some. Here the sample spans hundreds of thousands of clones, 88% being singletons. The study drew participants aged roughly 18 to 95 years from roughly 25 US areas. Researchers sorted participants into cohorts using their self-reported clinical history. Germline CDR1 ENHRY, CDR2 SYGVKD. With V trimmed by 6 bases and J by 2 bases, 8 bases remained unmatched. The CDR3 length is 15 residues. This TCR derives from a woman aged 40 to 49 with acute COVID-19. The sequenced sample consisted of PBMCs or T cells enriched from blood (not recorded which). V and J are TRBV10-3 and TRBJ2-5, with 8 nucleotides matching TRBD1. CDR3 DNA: TGTGCCATCAGCCAGGGACAGGACGTTCAAGAGACCCAGTACTTC. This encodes CAISQGQDVQETQYF.